This passage covers 10 T cell receptor beta chains from one sample sequenced in a study of T cells in Graves' hyperthyroidism and ophthalmopathy (dated by TCRdb to the late 2010s). Library method: multiplex PCR. Instrument used: Illumina HiSeq 2000. The TCR beta CDR3 regions were amplified from the RNA transcripts. For the first round of RT-PCR on the TCR CDR3, the HTBI primer set was used together with the Qiagen OneStep RT-PCR kit. TCRdb's own reprocessing of the public reads used fastp at Q25 and MiXCR and kept productive beta chains. Rows matching on CDR3 protein sequence are summarized as one entry with the most common DNA and genes. The sample yields 500,000 to 700,000 distinct CDR3 sequences; over 15% were counted once. The top ten constitute 15% to 20% of the sample. The material sequenced was blood. The source is a woman younger than 35 with Graves' hyperthyroidism.

The chain combines TRBV24-1 with TRBJ1-1, with D tentatively TRBD1 (6 bases). The germline V gene has CDR1 KGHDR and CDR2 SFDVKD. V was clipped by 7 bases and J by 5 bases, with 13 bases between them. This CDR3 is 13 amino acids long. The DNA for the CDR3 is TGTGCCACCAGGGAGGGGGGCAGAACTGAAGCTTTCTTT. Translated: CATREGGRTEAFF.

This clonotype occurred many times. This chain links TRBV20-1 with TRBJ1-5; no reliable D call. Germline V gives CDR1 DFQATT, CDR2 SNEGSKA (reference sequence). The V and J ends lost 0 bases and 5 bases respectively, with 20 bases between them. This CDR3 has 17 amino acids. The CDR3 loop reads CSARDLISTTRYQPQHF. CDR3 coding DNA: TGCAGTGCTAGAGACCTCATCAGTACCACTAGGTATCAGCCCCAGCATTTT.

The chain couples TRBV4-3 to TRBJ2-7; D not resolved. V lost 0 bases to trimming and J lost 3 bases, with 9 bases between them. The CDR3 length is 14 residues. CDR1 LGHNA and CDR2 YSLEER come from the germline V gene. Here the CDR3 reads CASSQDLQGYEQYF. The CDR3 DNA reads as TGCGCCAGCAGCCAAGATCTCCAAGGCTACGAGCAGTACTTC.

This clonotype appeared a few times. The rearrangement uses TRBV15 and TRBJ1-4; D not certain. The CDR3 is 15 amino acids. V gave up 0 bases and J gave up 7 bases, with 12 bases separating them. Germline values: CDR1 LNHNV, CDR2 YYDKDF (reference sequence). The CDR3 region is CATSRDSAGVEKLFF. The CDR3 coding sequence is TGTGCCACCAGCAGAGATTCCGCAGGAGTTGAAAAACTGTTTTTT.

The chain carries TRBV10-2 and TRBJ2-5, with D possibly TRBD1 on 6 matching bases. Germline lookup yields CDR1 WSHSY and CDR2 SAAADI. The CDR3 is made up of 14 amino acids. Trimming took 4 bases from V and 5 from J, leaving 14 bases between them. The CDR3 region is CASSVGARSETQYF. The CDR3 DNA sequence: TGCGCCAGCAGTGTGGGGGCCAGGTCTGAGACCCAGTACTTC.

This clonotype was recorded at least ten times. V is TRBV7-3 and J is TRBJ2-7; 8 bases fit TRBD2. Germline trimming cut 5 bases from V and 2 bases from J; bases unmatched to any gene: 8. Germline V gives CDR1 SGHTA, CDR2 FQGTGA. The CDR3 consists of 15 residues. CDR3 residues: CASSQAGGEPYEQYF. The CDR3 region has the DNA TGTGCCAGCAGCCAGGCCGGGGGGGAACCCTACGAGCAGTACTTC.

This clonotype was seen many times. The rearrangement links TRBV7-2 to TRBJ2-3, with 8 bases matching TRBD2. Germline loops: CDR1 SGHTA, CDR2 FQGNSA. The CDR3 runs 16 residues. The junction had 5 bases not matched to a gene; V was cut back by 3 bases and J by 0 bases. CDR3 amino acids: CASSFLPGGSTDTQYF. In DNA form, the CDR3 reads TGTGCCAGCAGCTTTTTACCGGGGGGGAGCACAGATACGCAGTATTTT.

This clonotype was observed many times. The V gene is TRBV2, the J gene TRBJ2-7, with D possibly TRBD1 on 6 matching bases. V lost 4 bases and J lost 5, with 12 bases in between. The CDR3 spans 13 residues. Germline V gene lookup returns CDR1 SNHLY and CDR2 FYNNEI. CDR3 sequence (DNA): TGTGCCAGCAGTGCGCTGGGACACAACGAGCAGTACTTC. It specifies CASSALGHNEQYF. The full variable domain, rest sourced from reference TRBV2 and TRBJ2-7, is EPEVTQTPSHQVTQMGQEVILRCVPISNHLYFYWYRQILGQKVEFLVSFYNNEISEKSEIFDDQFSVERPDGSNFTLKIRSTKLEDSAMYFCASSALGHNEQYFGPGTRLTVT.

This clonotype occurred many times. CDR3 residues: CASSLQGIHGYTF. The CDR3 coding sequence is TGTGCCAGCAGCCTACAGGGAATTCATGGCTACACCTTC. J is TRBJ1-2 and V is TRBV13; perhaps TRBD1 as D (6 bases). The CDR3 sequence is 13 residues long. Trimming left V 5 bases short and J 6 bases short, with 13 bases between. Germline V CDR1 and CDR2: PRHDT, FYEKMQ (reference sequence).

This clonotype was picked up a small number of times. The V gene is TRBV30, the J gene TRBJ1-1, with a tentative D call TRBD1 (6 bases). V was clipped by 0 bases and J by 6 bases, with 11 bases between them. Per the germline V gene, CDR1 is GTSNPN and CDR2 is SVGIG (reference sequence). The CDR3 has 13 amino acids. CDR3 bases: TGTGCCTGGAGTGTACAGTCAGGGGCTGAAGCTTTCTTT. Its protein is CAWSVQSGAEAFF.